The source of this TCR beta chain is a study of shared clonotypes between healthy human individuals. Profiled with immunoSEQ multiplex PCR; TCRdb holds only in-frame clones, not every one. The sample shows 2 million to 3 million clones, roughly 92% of them seen only once. In the CD4+ fraction, cells were divided into CD45RA+ naive and CD45RA-negative memory subsets. Germline CDR1 and CDR2: SGHDT and YYEEEE. CDR3 length: 14 residues. V lost 4 bases, J lost 7 bases, and 8 bases stayed unmatched. About this clone itself: Antigen specificity is unknown.

The study, taken as a whole, reports: Around 5.4% of naive CD4 clonotypes were common to four donors. Enrolling few donors narrowed the genetic and exposure-history diversity that was represented. Clonotype sharing among donors was expected to depend on sequencing depth.

The source of this sequence is a man aged 18 to 30 in good health. The chain links TRBV5-6 to TRBJ1-2; 9 nucleotides agree with TRBD1. The sample comprised naive CD4+ T cells sorted from blood. Subset indicated: CD45RA+ positively selected. The CDR3 DNA follows: TGTGCCAGCAGCAGGGACAGGGTGGTTGCTGGCTACACCTTC. Its translation is CASSRDRVVAGYTF.